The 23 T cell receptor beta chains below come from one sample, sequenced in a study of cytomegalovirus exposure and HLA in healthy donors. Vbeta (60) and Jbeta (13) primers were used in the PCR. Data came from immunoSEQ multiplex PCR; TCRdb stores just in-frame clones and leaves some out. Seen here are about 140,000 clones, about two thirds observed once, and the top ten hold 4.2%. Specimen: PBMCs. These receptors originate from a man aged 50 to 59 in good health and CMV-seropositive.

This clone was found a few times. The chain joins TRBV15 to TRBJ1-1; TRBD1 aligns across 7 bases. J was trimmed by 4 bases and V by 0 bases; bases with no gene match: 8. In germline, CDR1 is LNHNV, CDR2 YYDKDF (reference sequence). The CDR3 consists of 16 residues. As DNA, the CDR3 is TGTGCCACCAGCAGAGAAGTTGCAGGGGGTCCCACTGAAGCTTTCTTT. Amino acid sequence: CATSREVAGGPTEAFF.

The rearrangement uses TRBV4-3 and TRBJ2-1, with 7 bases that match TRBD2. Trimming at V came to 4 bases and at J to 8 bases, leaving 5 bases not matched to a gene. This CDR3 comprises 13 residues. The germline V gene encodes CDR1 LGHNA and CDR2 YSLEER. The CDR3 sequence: CASSLGLVDEQFF. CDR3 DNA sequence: TGCGCCAGCAGCCTCGGACTAGTGGATGAGCAGTTCTTC.

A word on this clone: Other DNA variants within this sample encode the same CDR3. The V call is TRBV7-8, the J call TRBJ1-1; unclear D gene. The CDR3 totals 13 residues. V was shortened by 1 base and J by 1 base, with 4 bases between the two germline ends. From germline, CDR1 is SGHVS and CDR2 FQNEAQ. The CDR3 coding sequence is TGTGCCAGCAGCTTAGAGCAGAACACTGAAGCTTTCTTT. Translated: CASSLEQNTEAFF.

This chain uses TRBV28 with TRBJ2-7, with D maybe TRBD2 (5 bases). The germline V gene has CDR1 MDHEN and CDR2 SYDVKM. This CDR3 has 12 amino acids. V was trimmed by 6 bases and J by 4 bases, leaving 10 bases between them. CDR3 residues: CASSTGIYEQYF. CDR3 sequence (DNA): TGTGCCAGCAGCACGGGGATTTACGAGCAGTACTTC. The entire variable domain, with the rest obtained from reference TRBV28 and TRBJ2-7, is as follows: DVKVTQSSRYLVKRTGEKVFLECVQDMDHENMFWYRQDPGLGLRLIYFSYDVKMKEKGDIPEGYSVSREKKERFSLILESASTNQTSMYLCASSTGIYEQYFGPGTRLTVT.

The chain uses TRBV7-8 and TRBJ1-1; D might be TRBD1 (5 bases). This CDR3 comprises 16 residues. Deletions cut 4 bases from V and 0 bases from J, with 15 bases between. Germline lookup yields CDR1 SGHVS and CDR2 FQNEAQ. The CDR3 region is CASSSRDFGMNTEAFF. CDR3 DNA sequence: TGTGCCAGCAGCTCCCGGGACTTTGGAATGAACACTGAAGCTTTCTTT.

The CDR3 region has the DNA TGCGCCAGCAGCTTGAACGGGGAAAATACCTACGAGCAGTACTTC. Translating gives CASSLNGENTYEQYF. This rearrangement joins TRBV5-1 to TRBJ2-7; D may be TRBD2 (5 bases). V shed 1 base and J shed 2 bases, with 13 bases lying between them. CDR3 length: 15 amino acids. CDR1 is SGHRS, CDR2 YFSETQ, per germline.

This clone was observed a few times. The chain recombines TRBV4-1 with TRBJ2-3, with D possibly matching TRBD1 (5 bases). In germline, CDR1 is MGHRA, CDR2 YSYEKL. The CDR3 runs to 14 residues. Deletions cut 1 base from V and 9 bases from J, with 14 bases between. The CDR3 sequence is CASSQVGATGTQYF. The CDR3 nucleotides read TGCGCCAGCAGCCAAGTAGGGGCCACCGGGACGCAGTATTTT.

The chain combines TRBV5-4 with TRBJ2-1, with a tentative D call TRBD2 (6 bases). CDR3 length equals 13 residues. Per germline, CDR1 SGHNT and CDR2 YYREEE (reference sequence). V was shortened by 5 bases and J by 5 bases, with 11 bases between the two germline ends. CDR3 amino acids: CASRAGTHNEQFF. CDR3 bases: TGTGCCAGCAGGGCCGGGACTCACAATGAGCAGTTCTTC.

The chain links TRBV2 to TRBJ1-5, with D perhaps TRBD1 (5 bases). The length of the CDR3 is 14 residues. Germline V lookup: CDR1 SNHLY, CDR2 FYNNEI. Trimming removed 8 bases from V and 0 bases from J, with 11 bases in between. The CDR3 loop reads CASWRGYSNQPQHF. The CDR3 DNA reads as TGTGCCAGCTGGAGGGGTTATAGCAATCAGCCCCAGCATTTT.

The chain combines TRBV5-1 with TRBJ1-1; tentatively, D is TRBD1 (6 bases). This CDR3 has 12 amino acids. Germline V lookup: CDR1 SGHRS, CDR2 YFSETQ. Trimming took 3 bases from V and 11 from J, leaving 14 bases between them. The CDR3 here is CASSSEDRRAFF. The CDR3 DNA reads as TGCGCCAGCAGCTCAGAGGACAGAAGGGCTTTCTTT.

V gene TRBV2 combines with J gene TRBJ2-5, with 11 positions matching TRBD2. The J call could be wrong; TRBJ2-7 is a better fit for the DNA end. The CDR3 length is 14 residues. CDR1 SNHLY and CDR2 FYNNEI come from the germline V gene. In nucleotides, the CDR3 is TGTGCCGGAGGGACTAGCGGTAACTCCTACGAGCAGTACTTC. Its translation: CAGGTSGNSYEQYF.

The DNA for the CDR3 is TGTGCCAGCAGCTCCGGGACAGTGAATTCACCCCTCCACTTT. Encoded protein: CASSSGTVNSPLHF. This chain joins TRBV6-1 and TRBJ1-6, with 7 bases that match TRBD1. Germline CDR1 MNHNS, CDR2 SASEGT. With 6 bases clipped from V and 7 bases from J, the junction kept 6 bases outside the gene matches. CDR3 size: 14 residues.

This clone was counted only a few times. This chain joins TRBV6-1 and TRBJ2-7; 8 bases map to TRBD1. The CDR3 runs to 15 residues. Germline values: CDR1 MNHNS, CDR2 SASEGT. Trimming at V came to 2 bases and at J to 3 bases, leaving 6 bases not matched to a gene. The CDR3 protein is CASSENQGAYYEQYF. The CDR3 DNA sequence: TGTGCCAGCAGTGAAAATCAGGGGGCGTACTACGAGCAGTACTTC.

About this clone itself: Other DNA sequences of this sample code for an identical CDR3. CDR3 bases: TGCGCCAGCAGCCTAGCGCCGAGCTCCTACAATGAGCAGTTCTTC. It encodes CASSLAPSSYNEQFF. The chain links TRBV5-1 to TRBJ2-1, with D tentatively TRBD2 (6 bases). The CDR3 is 15 amino acids. V was trimmed by 4 bases and J by 0 bases, leaving 11 bases between them. Germline V gene sequence: CDR1 SGHRS, CDR2 YFSETQ.

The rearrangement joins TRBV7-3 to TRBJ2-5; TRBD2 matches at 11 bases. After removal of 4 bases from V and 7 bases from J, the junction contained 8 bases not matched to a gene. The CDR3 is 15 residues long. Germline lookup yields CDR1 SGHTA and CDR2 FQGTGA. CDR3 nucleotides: TGTGCCAGCAGCTCGACTAGCGGGATCGGGGTGACCCAGTACTTC. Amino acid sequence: CASSSTSGIGVTQYF.

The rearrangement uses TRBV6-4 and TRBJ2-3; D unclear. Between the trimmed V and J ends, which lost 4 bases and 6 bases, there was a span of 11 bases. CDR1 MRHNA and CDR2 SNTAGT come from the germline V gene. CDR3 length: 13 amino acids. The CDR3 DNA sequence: TGTGCCAGCAGTGGCACAATGGGCGATACGCAGTATTTT. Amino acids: CASSGTMGDTQYF.

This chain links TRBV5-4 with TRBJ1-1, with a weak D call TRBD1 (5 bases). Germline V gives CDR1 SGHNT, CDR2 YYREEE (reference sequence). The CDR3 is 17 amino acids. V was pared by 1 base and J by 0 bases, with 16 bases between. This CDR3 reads CASSLSWARTLNTEAFF. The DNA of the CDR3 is TGTGCCAGCAGCTTGAGTTGGGCTCGGACACTGAACACTGAAGCTTTCTTT.

CDR3 in DNA: TGTGCCAGCAGTGAAGTCCCACAGGGAAATTCACCCCTCCACTTT. This codes for CASSEVPQGNSPLHF. The chain couples TRBV6-1 to TRBJ1-6, with D possibly TRBD1 on 6 matching bases. The germline V gene has CDR1 MNHNS and CDR2 SASEGT. The CDR3 runs to 15 residues. The V gene lost 1 base and the J gene lost 7 bases, with 11 bases spanning the gap.

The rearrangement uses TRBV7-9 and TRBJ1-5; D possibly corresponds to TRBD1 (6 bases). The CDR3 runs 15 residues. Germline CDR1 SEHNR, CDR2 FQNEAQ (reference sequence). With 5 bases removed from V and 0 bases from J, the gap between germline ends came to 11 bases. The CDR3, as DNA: TGTGCCAGCAGCATAACAGGGAATAGCAATCAGCCCCAGCATTTT. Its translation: CASSITGNSNQPQHF.

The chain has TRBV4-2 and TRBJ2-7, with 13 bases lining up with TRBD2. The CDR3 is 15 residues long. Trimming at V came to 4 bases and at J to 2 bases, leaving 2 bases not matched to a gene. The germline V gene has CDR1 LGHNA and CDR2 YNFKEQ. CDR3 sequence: CASSRGLAGAYEQYF. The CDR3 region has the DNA TGTGCCAGCAGCCGCGGACTAGCGGGGGCCTACGAGCAGTACTTC.

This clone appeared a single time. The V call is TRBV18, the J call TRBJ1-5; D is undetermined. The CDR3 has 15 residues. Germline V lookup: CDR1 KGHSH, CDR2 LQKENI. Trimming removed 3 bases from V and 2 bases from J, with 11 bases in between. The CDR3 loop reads CASSPSPGRNQPQHF. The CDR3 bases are TGTGCCAGCTCACCGAGTCCGGGTCGCAATCAGCCCCAGCATTTT.

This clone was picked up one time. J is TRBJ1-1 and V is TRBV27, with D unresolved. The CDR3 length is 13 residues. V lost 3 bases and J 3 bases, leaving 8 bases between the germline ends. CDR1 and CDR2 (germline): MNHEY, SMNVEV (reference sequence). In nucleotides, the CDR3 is TGTGCCAGCAGTTTCTCTTTCCACACTGAAGCTTTCTTT. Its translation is CASSFSFHTEAFF.

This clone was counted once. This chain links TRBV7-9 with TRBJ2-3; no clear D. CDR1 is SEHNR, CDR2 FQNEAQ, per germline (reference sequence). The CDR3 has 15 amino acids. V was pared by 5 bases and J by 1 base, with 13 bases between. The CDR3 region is CASSLLTPRTDTQYF. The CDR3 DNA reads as TGTGCCAGCAGCCTCCTGACTCCTCGCACAGATACGCAGTATTTT.